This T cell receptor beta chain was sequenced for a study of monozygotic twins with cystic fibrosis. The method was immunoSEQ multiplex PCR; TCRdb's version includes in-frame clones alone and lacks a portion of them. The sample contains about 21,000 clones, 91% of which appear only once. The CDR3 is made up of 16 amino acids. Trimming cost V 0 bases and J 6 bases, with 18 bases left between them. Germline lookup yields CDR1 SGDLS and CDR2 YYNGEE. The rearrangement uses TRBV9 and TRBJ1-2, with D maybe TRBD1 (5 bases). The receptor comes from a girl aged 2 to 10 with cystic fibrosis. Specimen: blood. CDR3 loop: CASSVEVVWDVNGYTF. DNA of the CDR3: TGTGCCAGCAGCGTAGAGGTCGTTTGGGACGTTAATGGCTACACCTTC. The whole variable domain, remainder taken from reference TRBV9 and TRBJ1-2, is DSGVTQTPKHLITATGQRVTLRCSPRSGDLSVYWYQQSLDQGLQFLIQYYNGEERAKGNILERFSAQQFPDLHSELNLSSLELGDSALYFCASSVEVVWDVNGYTFGSGTRLTVV.